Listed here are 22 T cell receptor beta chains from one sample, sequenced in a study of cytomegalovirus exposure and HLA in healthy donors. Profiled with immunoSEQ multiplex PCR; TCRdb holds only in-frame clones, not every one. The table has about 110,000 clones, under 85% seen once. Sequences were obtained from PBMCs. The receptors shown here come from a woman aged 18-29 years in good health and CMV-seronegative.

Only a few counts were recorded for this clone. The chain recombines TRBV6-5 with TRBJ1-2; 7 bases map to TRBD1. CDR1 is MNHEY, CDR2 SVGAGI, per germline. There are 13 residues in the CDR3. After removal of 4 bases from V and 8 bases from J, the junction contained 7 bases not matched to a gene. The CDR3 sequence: CASSSSYRGGYTF. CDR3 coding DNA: TGTGCCAGCAGTTCCTCGTACAGGGGAGGCTACACCTTC.

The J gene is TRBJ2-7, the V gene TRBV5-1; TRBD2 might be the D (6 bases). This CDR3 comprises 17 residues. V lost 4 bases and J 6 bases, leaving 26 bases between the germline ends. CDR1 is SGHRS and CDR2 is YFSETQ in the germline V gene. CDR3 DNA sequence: TGCGCCAGCAGCCGAATTACTCAAAGGAGGGGTACGTCCGAGCAGTACTTC. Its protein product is CASSRITQRRGTSEQYF. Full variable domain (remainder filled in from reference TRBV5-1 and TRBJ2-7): KAGVTQTPRYLIKTRGQQVTLSCSPISGHRSVSWYQQTPGQGLQFLFEYFSETQRNKGNFPGRFSGRQFSNSRSEMNVSTLELGDSALYLCASSRITQRRGTSEQYFGPGTRLTVT.

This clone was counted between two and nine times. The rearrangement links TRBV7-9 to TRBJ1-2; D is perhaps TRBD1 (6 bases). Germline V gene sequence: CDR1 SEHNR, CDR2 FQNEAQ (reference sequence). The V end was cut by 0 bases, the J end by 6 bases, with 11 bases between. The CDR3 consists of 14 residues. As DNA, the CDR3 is TGTGCCAGCAGCTTAGCAGGGGGAGCGGATGGCTACACCTTC. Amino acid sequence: CASSLAGGADGYTF.

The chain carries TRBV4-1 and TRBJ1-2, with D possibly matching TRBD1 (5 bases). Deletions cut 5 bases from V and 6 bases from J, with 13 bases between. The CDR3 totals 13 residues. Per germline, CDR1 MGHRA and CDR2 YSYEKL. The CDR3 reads CASSTPGIDGYTF. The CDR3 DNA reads TGCGCCAGCAGCACGCCAGGGATAGATGGCTACACCTTC.

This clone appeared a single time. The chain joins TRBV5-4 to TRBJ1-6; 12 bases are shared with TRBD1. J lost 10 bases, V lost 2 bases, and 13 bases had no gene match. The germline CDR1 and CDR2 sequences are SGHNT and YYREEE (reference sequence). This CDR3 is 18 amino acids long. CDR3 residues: CASSLLGPGQGAYSPLHF. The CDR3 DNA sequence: TGTGCCAGCAGCTTACTAGGGCCGGGACAGGGGGCATACTCACCCCTCCACTTT.

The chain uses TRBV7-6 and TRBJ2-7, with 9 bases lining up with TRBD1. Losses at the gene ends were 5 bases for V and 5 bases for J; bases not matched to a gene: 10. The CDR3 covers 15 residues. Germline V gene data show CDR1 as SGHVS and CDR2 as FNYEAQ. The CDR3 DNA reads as TGTGCCAGCAGCAGACCGGGACAGGGATCGGACGAGCAGTACTTC. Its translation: CASSRPGQGSDEQYF.

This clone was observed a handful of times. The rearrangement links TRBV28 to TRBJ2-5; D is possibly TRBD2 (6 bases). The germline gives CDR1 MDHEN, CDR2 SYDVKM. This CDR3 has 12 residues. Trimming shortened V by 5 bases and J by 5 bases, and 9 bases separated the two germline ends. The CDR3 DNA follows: TGTGCCAGCAGTATTGGGGGGGAGACCCAGTACTTC. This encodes CASSIGGETQYF.

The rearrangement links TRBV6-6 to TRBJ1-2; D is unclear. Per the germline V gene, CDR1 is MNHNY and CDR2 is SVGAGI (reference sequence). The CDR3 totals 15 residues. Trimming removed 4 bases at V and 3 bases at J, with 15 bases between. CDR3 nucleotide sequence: TGTGCCAGCAGTTCCCCCCGGGCCGGGGACTATGGCTACACCTTC. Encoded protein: CASSSPRAGDYGYTF.

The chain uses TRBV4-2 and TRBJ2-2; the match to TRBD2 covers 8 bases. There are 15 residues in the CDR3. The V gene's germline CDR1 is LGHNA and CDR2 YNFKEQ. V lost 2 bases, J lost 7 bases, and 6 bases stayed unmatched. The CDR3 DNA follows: TGTGCCAGCAGCCAAACCGGGGGGGCGGTCGGGGAGCTGTTTTTT. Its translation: CASSQTGGAVGELFF.

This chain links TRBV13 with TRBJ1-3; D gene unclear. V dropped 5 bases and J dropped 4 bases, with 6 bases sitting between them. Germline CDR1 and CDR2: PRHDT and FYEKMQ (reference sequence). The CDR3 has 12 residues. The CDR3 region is CASSPQGNTIYF. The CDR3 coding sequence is TGTGCCAGCAGCCCGCAGGGAAACACCATATATTTT.

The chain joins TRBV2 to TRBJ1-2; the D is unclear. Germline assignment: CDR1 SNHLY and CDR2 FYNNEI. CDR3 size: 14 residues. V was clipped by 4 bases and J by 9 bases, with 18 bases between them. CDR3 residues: CASSVDTFVSSYTF. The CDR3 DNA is TGTGCCAGCAGTGTTGACACCTTTGTGTCTAGCTACACCTTC. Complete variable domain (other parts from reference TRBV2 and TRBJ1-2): EPEVTQTPSHQVTQMGQEVILRCVPISNHLYFYWYRQILGQKVEFLVSFYNNEISEKSEIFDDQFSVERPDGSNFTLKIRSTKLEDSAMYFCASSVDTFVSSYTFGSGTRLTVV.

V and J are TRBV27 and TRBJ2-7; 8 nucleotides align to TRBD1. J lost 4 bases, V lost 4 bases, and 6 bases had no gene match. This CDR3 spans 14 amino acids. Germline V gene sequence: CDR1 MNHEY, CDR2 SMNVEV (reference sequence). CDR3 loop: CASSSGQGPYEQYF. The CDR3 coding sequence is TGTGCCAGCAGTTCCGGACAGGGCCCTTACGAGCAGTACTTC.

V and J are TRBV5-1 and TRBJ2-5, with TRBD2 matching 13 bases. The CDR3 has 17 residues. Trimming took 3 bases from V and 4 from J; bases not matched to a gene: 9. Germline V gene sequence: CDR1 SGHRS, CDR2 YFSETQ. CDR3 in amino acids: CASSSGLAGIGGETQYF. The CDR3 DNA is TGCGCCAGCAGCTCGGGACTAGCGGGGATCGGCGGAGAGACCCAGTACTTC.

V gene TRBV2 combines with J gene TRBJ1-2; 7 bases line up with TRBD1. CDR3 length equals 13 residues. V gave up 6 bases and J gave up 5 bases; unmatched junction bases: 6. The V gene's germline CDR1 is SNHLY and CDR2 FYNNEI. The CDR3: CASREGQFYGYTF. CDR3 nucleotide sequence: TGTGCCAGCAGAGAGGGACAGTTTTATGGCTACACCTTC. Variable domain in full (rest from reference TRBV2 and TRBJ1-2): EPEVTQTPSHQVTQMGQEVILRCVPISNHLYFYWYRQILGQKVEFLVSFYNNEISEKSEIFDDQFSVERPDGSNFTLKIRSTKLEDSAMYFCASREGQFYGYTFGSGTRLTVV.

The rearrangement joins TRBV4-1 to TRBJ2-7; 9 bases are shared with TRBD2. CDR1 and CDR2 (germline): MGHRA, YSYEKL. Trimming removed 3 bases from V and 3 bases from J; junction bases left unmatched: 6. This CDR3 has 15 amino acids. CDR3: CASSHTGTSLYEQYF. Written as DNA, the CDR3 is TGCGCCAGCAGCCACACCGGGACTAGCCTCTACGAGCAGTACTTC.

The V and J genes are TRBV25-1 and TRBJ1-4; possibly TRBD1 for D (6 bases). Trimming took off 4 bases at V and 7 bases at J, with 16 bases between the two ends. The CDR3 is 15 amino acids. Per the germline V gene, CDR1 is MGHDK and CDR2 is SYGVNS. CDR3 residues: CASSVYREQGEKLFF. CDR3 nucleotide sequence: TGTGCCAGCAGTGTGTACAGGGAGCAAGGTGAAAAACTGTTTTTT.

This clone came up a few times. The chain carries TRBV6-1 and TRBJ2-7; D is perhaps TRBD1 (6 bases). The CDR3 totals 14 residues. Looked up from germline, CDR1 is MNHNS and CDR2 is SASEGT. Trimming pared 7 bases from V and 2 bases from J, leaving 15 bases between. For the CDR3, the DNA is TGTGCCAGCATTCCACAGGGTACGACCTACGAGCAGTACTTC. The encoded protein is CASIPQGTTYEQYF.

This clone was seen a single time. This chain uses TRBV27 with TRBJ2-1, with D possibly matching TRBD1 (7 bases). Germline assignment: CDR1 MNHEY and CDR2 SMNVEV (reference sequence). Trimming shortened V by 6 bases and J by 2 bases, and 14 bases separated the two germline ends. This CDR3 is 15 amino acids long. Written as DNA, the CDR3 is TGTGCCAGCAGCTACAGGGGAGGCCCCTACAATGAGCAGTTCTTC. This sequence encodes CASSYRGGPYNEQFF.

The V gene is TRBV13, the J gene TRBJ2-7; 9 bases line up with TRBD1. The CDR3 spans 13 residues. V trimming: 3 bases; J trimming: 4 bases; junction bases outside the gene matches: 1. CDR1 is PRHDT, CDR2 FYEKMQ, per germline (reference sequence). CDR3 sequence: CASSLDRGYEQYF. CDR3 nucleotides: TGTGCCAGCAGCTTGGACAGGGGTTACGAGCAGTACTTC.

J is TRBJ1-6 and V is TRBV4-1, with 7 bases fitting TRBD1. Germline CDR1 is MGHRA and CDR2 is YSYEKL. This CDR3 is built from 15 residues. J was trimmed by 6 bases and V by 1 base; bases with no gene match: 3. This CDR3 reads CASSQAGQLNSPLHF. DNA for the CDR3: TGCGCCAGCAGCCAAGCGGGACAGCTTAATTCACCCCTCCACTTT.

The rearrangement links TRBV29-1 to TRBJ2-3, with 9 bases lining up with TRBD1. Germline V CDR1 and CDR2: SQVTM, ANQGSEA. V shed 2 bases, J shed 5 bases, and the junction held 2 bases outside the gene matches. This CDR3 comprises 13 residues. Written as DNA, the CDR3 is TGCAGCGTTGAAACAGGGGGCAAAGATACGCAGTATTTT. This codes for CSVETGGKDTQYF.

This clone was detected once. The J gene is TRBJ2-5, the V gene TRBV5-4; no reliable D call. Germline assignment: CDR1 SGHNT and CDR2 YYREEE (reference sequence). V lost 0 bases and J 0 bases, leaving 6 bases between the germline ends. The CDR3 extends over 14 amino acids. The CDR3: CASSLASDQETQYF. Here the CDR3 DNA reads TGTGCCAGCAGCTTGGCGTCAGACCAAGAGACCCAGTACTTC. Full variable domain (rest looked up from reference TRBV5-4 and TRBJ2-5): ETGVTQSPTHLIKTRGQQVTLRCSSQSGHNTVSWYQQALGQGPQFIFQYYREEENGRGNFPPRFSGLQFPNYSSELNVNALELDDSALYLCASSLASDQETQYFGPGTRLLVL.